This T cell receptor beta chain was retrieved from a study of control samples from healthy donors and cancer patients. Profiling relied on immunoSEQ multiplex PCR, and the TCRdb table lists in-frame clones only, not all of them. The sample holds 100,000 to 150,000 clones, roughly 87% seen once. Trimming took off 1 base at V and 7 bases at J, with 17 bases between the two ends. Germline CDR1 and CDR2: GTSNPN and SVGIG (reference sequence). The CDR3 length is 14 residues. This receptor was identified in a young man in good health. The V call is TRBV30, the J call TRBJ2-7, with D possibly TRBD2 on 6 matching bases. The sample taken for sequencing was blood. The CDR3 bases are TGTGCCTGGAGTGGCCGGGAGCCCTTTAGGGAGCAGTACTTC. Translation gives CAWSGREPFREQYF.